These 23 T cell receptor beta chains originate from one sample sequenced in a study of T cell repertoires in aging, cancer and after chemotherapy. Multiplex touch-down PCR with TRB-A/B primers amplified rearranged V-D-J TRB sequences. In TCRdb, the multiplex PCR reads were re-called with MiXCR into one record per CDR3 protein. The sample has about 1,800 distinct CDR3 sequences; roughly 34% are singletons. TCR beta rearrangements were amplified from peripheral blood genomic DNA. Sequencing used blood. The source is a human donor with a solid tumor.

The chain uses TRBV7-3 and TRBJ1-2; a possible D gene is TRBD1 (5 bases). The length of the CDR3 is 14 residues. Deletions cut 5 bases from V and 4 bases from J, with 14 bases between. Germline CDR1 reads SGHTA; CDR2 reads FQGTGA. CDR3 bases: TGTGCCAGCAGCCCGGGGACCGGATCCTATGGCTACACCTTC. This translates into CASSPGTGSYGYTF.

The chain couples TRBV7-2 to TRBJ2-1; TRBD2 agrees at 11 bases. J lost 6 bases, V lost 5 bases, and 6 bases had no gene match. There are 15 residues in the CDR3. The germline gives CDR1 SGHTA, CDR2 FQGNSA. CDR3 loop: CASSRSGGGSNEQFF. The CDR3 nucleotides are TGTGCCAGCAGCCGTAGCGGGGGGGGCTCCAATGAGCAGTTCTTC. Drawing the rest from reference TRBV7-2 and TRBJ2-1, the complete variable domain is GAGVSQSPSNKVTEKGKDVELRCDPISGHTALYWYRQSLGQGLEFLIYFQGNSAPDKSGLPSDRFSAERTGGSVSTLTIQRTQQEDSAVYLCASSRSGGGSNEQFFGPGTRLTVL.

The sample holds a few counts of this clonotype. V usage is TRBV20-1 and J usage is TRBJ2-7, with 8 bases matching TRBD1. The CDR3 length is 15 residues. Trimming cost V 2 bases and J 2 bases; bases outside gene matches: 8. Looked up from germline, CDR1 is DFQATT and CDR2 is SNEGSKA (reference sequence). The CDR3 region is CSARSPRQGPYEQYF. The CDR3 coding sequence is TGCAGTGCTAGAAGTCCGAGACAGGGGCCCTACGAGCAGTACTTC.

Only a few counts were recorded for this clonotype. The chain couples TRBV6-5 to TRBJ1-4, with TRBD1 identical over 10 bases. The CDR3 covers 17 residues. With 9 bases clipped from V and 8 bases from J, the junction kept 18 bases outside the gene matches. The germline CDR1 and CDR2 sequences are MNHEY and SVGAGI. Written as DNA, the CDR3 is TGTGCCAGGGAGGACAGGGGGTGTCGCGGCCTTTGGGAAAAACTGTTTTTT. Encoded protein: CAREDRGCRGLWEKLFF.

The sample holds a few counts of this clonotype. This chain joins TRBV13 and TRBJ2-5; no definite D call. With 3 bases removed from V and 5 bases from J, the gap between germline ends came to 7 bases. The CDR3 length is 12 residues. CDR1 is PRHDT, CDR2 FYEKMQ, per germline (reference sequence). CDR3 bases: TGTGCCAGCAGCTTCCATGTGGAGACCCAGTACTTC. Translation: CASSFHVETQYF.

The DNA for the CDR3 is TGTGCCAGTAGTATCGGGCAGGGCCTGAGTAATGAAAAACTGTTTTTT. It specifies CASSIGQGLSNEKLFF. The chain joins TRBV19 to TRBJ1-4; TRBD1 is a possible D gene (5 bases). The length of the CDR3 is 16 residues. Between the trimmed V and J ends, which lost 3 bases and 4 bases, there was a span of 15 bases. From germline, CDR1 is LNHDA and CDR2 SQIVND (reference sequence).

This clonotype is judged large (0.1 to 1%). This chain uses TRBV29-1 with TRBJ2-1; D is unresolved. Trimming pared 5 bases from V and 5 bases from J, leaving 13 bases between. CDR1 and CDR2 (germline): SQVTM, ANQGSEA. This CDR3 region has 13 residues. Written as DNA, the CDR3 is TGCAGCGTTCATACGTCTTATAACAATGAGCAGTTCTTC. Translated, it gives CSVHTSYNNEQFF.

The V gene is TRBV5-4, the J gene TRBJ1-4, with 7 bases aligning to TRBD1. CDR1 and CDR2 (germline): SGHNT, YYREEE (reference sequence). V dropped 4 bases and J dropped 4; count of bases not matched to a gene: 7. This CDR3 has 15 amino acids. This CDR3 is CASSRRQGGNEKLFF. The CDR3 bases are TGTGCCAGCAGCAGGAGACAGGGAGGTAATGAAAAACTGTTTTTT.

There are a few counts of this clonotype. The rearrangement uses TRBV27 and TRBJ1-6; D is ambiguous. The V gene lost 2 bases and the J gene lost 1 base, with 3 bases spanning the gap. The CDR3 extends over 14 amino acids. Germline V lookup: CDR1 MNHEY, CDR2 SMNVEV (reference sequence). CDR3 nucleotide sequence: TGTGCCAGCAGTTTAATGTCCTATAATTCACCCCTCCACTTT. It yields the protein CASSLMSYNSPLHF.

This clonotype showed up just once. The chain joins TRBV20-1 to TRBJ2-7; a possible D gene is TRBD1 (6 bases). Per the germline V gene, CDR1 is DFQATT and CDR2 is SNEGSKA (reference sequence). The V and J ends lost 4 bases and 2 bases respectively, with 18 bases between them. CDR3 length: 15 amino acids. CDR3 protein: CSAKRDRHSTYEQYF. In DNA, the CDR3 is TGCAGTGCTAAAAGAGACAGGCACTCCACCTACGAGCAGTACTTC.

This clonotype ranks as large. V gene TRBV30 combines with J gene TRBJ2-3; the D is unclear. Germline lookup yields CDR1 GTSNPN and CDR2 SVGIG (reference sequence). Trimming took 5 bases from V and 0 from J, leaving 6 bases between them. The CDR3 extends over 12 amino acids. The CDR3 DNA reads TGTGCCTGGGGACCTAGCACAGATACGCAGTATTTT. Protein: CAWGPSTDTQYF.

The chain combines TRBV7-9 with TRBJ2-2, with 13 bases fitting TRBD2. The V gene end was trimmed by 2 bases and the J gene end by 8 bases; junction bases not matched to a gene: 11. The CDR3 consists of 18 residues. CDR1 and CDR2 (germline): SEHNR, FQNEAQ (reference sequence). The CDR3 sequence: CASSLRPGLAGLLGELFF. The CDR3 DNA follows: TGTGCCAGCAGCTTAAGGCCGGGACTAGCGGGATTGCTGGGGGAGCTGTTTTTT.

The chain joins TRBV5-8 to TRBJ1-5, with unresolved D. Germline assignment: CDR1 SGHTS and CDR2 YDEGEE. Between the trimmed V and J ends, which lost 2 bases and 3 bases, there was a span of 12 bases. The CDR3 has 15 amino acids. The CDR3 sequence: CASSLEQADNQPQHF. The CDR3 DNA is TGTGCCAGCAGCTTAGAGCAGGCGGACAATCAGCCCCAGCATTTT.

This clonotype was counted between two and nine times. The junction departs from the called germline gene at one end, perhaps through a read error. The rearrangement joins TRBV20-1 to TRBJ2-5; 8 bases fit TRBD2. Germline-derived CDR1 and CDR2 are DFQATT and SNEGSKA (reference sequence). This CDR3 is 11 amino acids long. CDR3 amino acids: CSAAATSVQGF. CDR3 in DNA: TGCAGTGCTGCTGCGACTAGCGTCCAAGGCTTC.

The genes are TRBV11-2 and TRBJ2-1; 7 nucleotides agree with TRBD2. Germline values: CDR1 SGHAT, CDR2 FQNNGV. This CDR3 region has 17 residues. V gave up 4 bases and J gave up 0 bases; unmatched junction bases: 9. The CDR3 DNA is TGTGCCAGCAGCTCACCAGCGGGGAGGGGCTCCTACAATGAGCAGTTCTTC. The encoded protein is CASSSPAGRGSYNEQFF.

The chain has TRBV7-6 and TRBJ2-2; TRBD2 aligns across 8 bases. The junction had 2 bases not matched to a gene; V was cut back by 5 bases and J by 0 bases. The CDR3 runs to 15 residues. From germline, CDR1 is SGHVS and CDR2 FNYEAQ. The CDR3 loop reads CASSPGLANTGELFF. For the CDR3, the DNA is TGTGCCAGCAGCCCGGGACTAGCGAACACCGGGGAGCTGTTTTTT. The full variable domain, rest sourced from reference TRBV7-6 and TRBJ2-2, is GAGVSQSPRYKVTKRGQDVALRCDPISGHVSLYWYRQALGQGPEFLTYFNYEAQQDKSGLPNDRFSAERPEGSISTLTIQRTEQRDSAMYRCASSPGLANTGELFFGEGSRLTVL.

This clonotype turned up a few times. The chain links TRBV10-1 to TRBJ2-1; TRBD2 aligns across 9 bases. Germline loops: CDR1 WNHNN, CDR2 SYGVQD (reference sequence). Trimming at V came to 0 bases and at J to 4 bases, leaving 7 bases not matched to a gene. There are 17 residues in the CDR3. DNA for the CDR3: TGCGCCAGCAGTGAGTCCCCCCGGACTAGCGCTTACAATGAGCAGTTCTTC. Translating gives CASSESPRTSAYNEQFF.

The chain recombines TRBV19 with TRBJ1-6; no firm D call. The ends were cut back, 5 bases at V and 9 bases at J, with 8 bases in the middle. The CDR3 totals 12 residues. Germline lookup yields CDR1 LNHDA and CDR2 SQIVND (reference sequence). The chain's CDR3 is CASSYGRSPLHF. The CDR3 DNA is TGTGCCAGTAGTTACGGCCGTTCACCCCTCCACTTT.

Judged by abundance, this clonotype is large. The chain joins TRBV29-1 to TRBJ2-1; D is unresolved. The V end was cut by 4 bases, the J end by 5 bases, with 6 bases between. Germline assignment: CDR1 SQVTM and CDR2 ANQGSEA. The CDR3 loop spans 11 amino acids. CDR3 sequence reads: CSVVGNNEQFF. The DNA for the CDR3 is TGCAGCGTTGTAGGGAACAATGAGCAGTTCTTC.

Of note for this clonotype: This may arise from a read error, as a much more abundant clone is one base away. The CDR3 is CSFTVSTDTQYF. CDR3 nucleotide sequence: TGCAGCTTCACAGTGAGTACAGATACGCAGTATTTT. The chain recombines TRBV29-1 with TRBJ2-3; D not resolved. Trimming pared 8 bases from V and 3 bases from J, leaving 12 bases between. CDR1 is SQVTM and CDR2 is ANQGSEA in the germline V gene. This CDR3 comprises 12 residues.

The CDR3 nucleotides read TGTGCCAGCAGCTCACGCAGGGACCTACAGGGGGGTGGAGGCGAGCAGTACTTC. Translating gives CASSSRRDLQGGGGEQYF. This sequence joins TRBV5-5 and TRBJ2-7; TRBD1 matches at 8 bases. The CDR3 runs to 18 residues. Unmatched junction bases numbered 20, after V lost 3 bases and J lost 6 bases. Per the germline V gene, CDR1 is SGHKS and CDR2 is YYEKEE (reference sequence).

The genes are TRBV7-9 and TRBJ2-3; D is unclear. The CDR3 is 14 residues long. Trimming took off 2 bases at V and 3 bases at J, with 9 bases between the two ends. Per the germline V gene, CDR1 is SEHNR and CDR2 is FQNEAQ (reference sequence). The CDR3 nucleotides are TGTGCCAGCAGCTTATACGAACGGACAGATACGCAGTATTTT. Its translation: CASSLYERTDTQYF.

By share, this clonotype counts as large. The rearrangement links TRBV29-1 to TRBJ2-5; the D is unclear. Germline loops: CDR1 SQVTM, CDR2 ANQGSEA. The V end lost 7 bases, the J end lost 5 bases, and 17 bases lay between the germline ends. CDR3 size: 13 residues. The CDR3 region is CSGTIGPRETQYF. The CDR3, as DNA: TGCAGCGGGACCATAGGGCCTCGCGAGACCCAGTACTTC.